These T cell receptor beta chains were read from a single sample in a study of beta chain features in type 1 diabetes. The repertoire was sequenced with immunoSEQ multiplex PCR; TCRdb's copy has only in-frame clones and lacks some. The top ten hold under 2.5% of the sample, which has more than 30,000 clones, 55% to 70% seen once. Source material: Tregs from blood. The source of these receptors is a woman in her 30s in good health. CDR3s include the opening cysteine and the closing phenylalanine or tryptophan. A D gene is named only where the DNA matches it firmly. Clone sizes are given selectively: once, few, many, or a class where the clone is expanded.

>TRBJ2-6|NA|TRBD1|TRBV7-9
TGTGCCAGCAGCTCTCCGACAGGGTTCCCCTCTGGGGCCAACGTCCTGACTTTC
CASSSPTGFPSGANVLTF
>TRBJ2-1|NA|TRBD2|TRBV9
TGTGCCAGCAGCGTACGACTAGCGGGAGGTGACAATGAGCAGTTCTTC
CASSVRLAGGDNEQFF
>TRBJ2-2|NA|TRBD2|TRBV19
TGTGCCAGCAAATCCTCCGGGACTAGAAACACCGGGGAGCTGTTTTTT
CASKSSGTRNTGELFF
>TRBJ2-7|NA|NA|TRBV28
TGTGCCAGCATTTCAGCACCCAGCCTAGCCTACGAGCAGTACTTC
CASISAPSLAYEQYF
>TRBJ2-1|few|NA|TRBV6-5
TGTGCCAGCAGCCCCCTAGCTCTCTTACTCAATGAGCAGTTCTTC
CASSPLALLLNEQFF
>TRBJ1-5|NA|TRBD1|TRBV29-1
TGCAGCGTTGAAGGGACAGGGGACCAGCCCCAGCATTTT
CSVEGTGDQPQHF
>TRBJ2-1|NA|NA|TRBV7-2
TGTGCCAGCAGCTTATCATCAGGCTCCTACAATGAGCAGTTCTTC
CASSLSSGSYNEQFF
>TRBJ1-4|NA|NA|TRBV4-3
TGCGCCAGCAGCCAAGGTGCGGGGGAAAAACTGTTTTTT
CASSQGAGEKLFF
>TRBJ2-6|NA|NA|TRBV7-9
TGTGCCAGCAGACGTCCGGGAGTCTCTGGGGCCAACGTCCTGACTTTC
CASRRPGVSGANVLTF
>TRBJ2-2|few|NA|TRBV6-5
TGTGCCAGCAGTTACTCGGGTGCTAGCACCGGGGAGCTGTTTTTT
CASSYSGASTGELFF
>TRBJ2-7|few|TRBD1|TRBV6-1
TGTGCCAGCAGTGAACAGGGGGAGAGCTCCTACGAGCAGTACTTC
CASSEQGESSYEQYF
>TRBJ2-2|once|NA|TRBV2
TGTGCCAGCAGGGGGAGCGGGGAGCTGTTTTTT
CASRGSGELFF
>TRBJ2-2|NA|NA|TRBV15
TGTGCCACCAGCGCCTTCGGAGATCCCAGCACCGGGGAGCTGTTTTTT
CATSAFGDPSTGELFF